This T cell receptor (beta chain) was retrieved from a study of cytomegalovirus exposure and HLA in healthy donors. Concerning this clone itself: Antigen: not known.

General observations from the study: TCR clusters originating in the first cohort tended to co-occur in the approximately 130 validation repertoires, according to a later analysis. According to the study, roughly 160 TCR beta chains were cytomegalovirus-associated. In vitro, three CMV-associated chains proved specific for CMV antigens.

The validation cohort, a group of around 130 subjects, included the donors and was separate from the approximately 680-subject first cohort. TCRdb keeps only in-frame clones here, not all; method: immunoSEQ multiplex PCR. The sample has about 130,000 clones; about 96% are singletons. The sequenced sample was PBMCs. The TCR originated in a man aged 18 to 30 in good health and CMV-seronegative.

The CDR3 reads CASSSAQGFHQPQHF. The CDR3 coding sequence is TGTGCCAGCAGCTCGGCACAGGGTTTTCATCAGCCCCAGCATTTT. The chain joins TRBV6-1 to TRBJ1-5, with a tentative D call TRBD1 (6 bases). The V and J ends lost 6 bases and 5 bases respectively, with 17 bases between them. This CDR3 is built from 15 residues. Germline assignment: CDR1 MNHNS and CDR2 SASEGT.